This TCR beta chain was sequenced in a study of Ad26.COV2.S vaccination and SARS-CoV-2 variants. About the study: Donor got 5x10^10 or 1x10^11 viral particles of Ad26.COV2.S.

Regarding treatment: 15 to 20 received Ad26.COV2.S at low or high dose, single or two shots; roughly 5 received placebo; per-sample allocation not given. Samples were taken on day 63 after the first vaccine or placebo injection. The CDR3 is 14 residues long. The germline gives CDR1 MNHEY, CDR2 SVGEGT. Trimming took 2 bases from V and 5 from J; bases not matched to a gene: 3. Method: immunoSEQ multiplex PCR; TCRdb's copy keeps in-frame clones and lacks some. This sample has about 420,000 clones, with approximately 87% found just once. This TCR was sampled from a person aged 18-65 years who received the Ad26.COV2.S COVID-19 vaccine or a placebo. This chain joins TRBV6-2 or TRBV6-3 and TRBJ2-1; 7 bases fit TRBD1. The specimen was peripheral blood, collected in a trial of Ad26.COV2.S vaccine versus placebo. The CDR3 protein is CASSYGQVDNEQFF. The CDR3 DNA reads TGTGCCAGCAGTTACGGACAGGTCGACAATGAGCAGTTCTTC.